What follows are 11 T cell receptor beta chains derived from one specimen sequenced in a study of cytomegalovirus exposure and HLA in healthy donors (dated by TCRdb to 2016 to 2017). Library creation used the immunoSEQ multiplex PCR assay. For the multiplex PCR, a mixture combining 60 forward primers for TCR Vbeta segments and 13 reverse primers for TCR Jbeta segments was used. Drawn from immuneACCESS, this table holds only the in-frame rearrangements with V and J called that TCRdb kept. Clones are partly lost; checked studies trace under half to an unresolved V gene and leave the rest unexplained. The sample table shows fewer than 150,000 clones, and roughly 71% are seen once. In total, the top ten clones hold over 6.5% of the sample. Sequenced sample: PBMCs. Every receptor here comes from a man between 18 and 29 years old in good health and CMV-seropositive.

This clone was recorded a few times. In the same sample, other DNA sequences code for this CDR3. The chain joins TRBV15 to TRBJ1-5; no definite D call. The ends were cut back, 0 bases at V and 1 base at J, with 4 bases in the middle. The CDR3 runs 14 residues. Germline V gives CDR1 LNHNV, CDR2 YYDKDF (reference sequence). CDR3 coding DNA: TGTGCCACCAGCAGAGATAGCAGCAATCAGCCCCAGCATTTT. This encodes CATSRDSSNQPQHF.

Here the CDR3 DNA reads TGTGCCAGCAGCCTTCGGAGGGGCACAGATACGCAGTATTTT. It is translated as CASSLRRGTDTQYF. The rearrangement uses TRBV27 and TRBJ2-3, with D maybe TRBD2 (6 bases). Germline V gene data show CDR1 as MNHEY and CDR2 as SMNVEV (reference sequence). The CDR3 extends over 14 amino acids. Trimming took 6 bases from V and 1 from J, leaving 11 bases between them.

The chain recombines TRBV2 with TRBJ2-5, with TRBD1 identical over 7 bases. This CDR3 region has 13 residues. Germline values: CDR1 SNHLY, CDR2 FYNNEI. The junction had 4 bases not matched to a gene; V was cut back by 5 bases and J by 4 bases. The CDR3, as DNA: TGTGCCAGCAGTCGACAGGGATCAGAGACCCAGTACTTC. Translation gives CASSRQGSETQYF.

V usage is TRBV27 and J usage is TRBJ1-2; 10 bases agree with TRBD1. The CDR3 is 14 residues long. The J segment lost 6 bases and the V segment lost 5 bases, leaving 6 bases of the junction unmatched. The germline CDR1 and CDR2 sequences are MNHEY and SMNVEV (reference sequence). The CDR3 DNA reads as TGTGCCAGCAGTCCTATGACAGGGGGCGATGGCTACACCTTC. Translated, it gives CASSPMTGGDGYTF.

The chain is built from TRBV30 and TRBJ2-5; 9 nucleotides align to TRBD1. The germline CDR1 and CDR2 sequences are GTSNPN and SVGIG (reference sequence). The J segment lost 1 base and the V segment lost 2 bases, leaving 8 bases of the junction unmatched. This CDR3 comprises 16 residues. CDR3 in amino acids: CAWSTGTGRIQETQYF. The CDR3, as DNA: TGTGCCTGGAGTACCGGGACAGGGCGTATCCAAGAGACCCAGTACTTC. Based on the CDR3 plus reference TRBV30 and TRBJ2-5, the full variable domain is SQTIHQWPATLVQPVGSPLSLECTVEGTSNPNLYWYRQAAGRGLQLLFYSVGIGQISSEVPQNLSASRPQDRQFILSSKKLLLSDSGFYLCAWSTGTGRIQETQYFGPGTRLLVL.

This clone has just a few counts. The rearrangement uses TRBV6-4 and TRBJ2-3, with D maybe TRBD1 (6 bases). The V end was cut by 3 bases, the J end by 3 bases, with 13 bases between. CDR1 and CDR2 from the germline V gene are MRHNA and SNTAGT. CDR3 size: 15 residues. The CDR3 protein is CASSENRVGTDTQYF. The CDR3 DNA is TGTGCCAGCAGTGAGAACAGGGTGGGAACAGATACGCAGTATTTT.

The V and J genes are TRBV6-1 and TRBJ1-6; D call uncertain. The CDR3 spans 16 residues. Trimming pared 0 bases from V and 0 bases from J, leaving 6 bases between. The germline CDR1 and CDR2 sequences are MNHNS and SASEGT. The CDR3 spells CASSEAPGSYNSPLHF. CDR3 DNA: TGTGCCAGCAGTGAAGCGCCCGGCTCCTATAATTCACCCCTCCACTTT.

This sequence joins TRBV5-1 and TRBJ2-5; TRBD1 agrees at 10 bases. Germline CDR1 SGHRS, CDR2 YFSETQ. The CDR3 covers 15 residues. After removal of 2 bases from V and 7 bases from J, the junction contained 8 bases not matched to a gene. As DNA, the CDR3 is TGCGCCAGCAGCTTCACCGGGACAGGGGTAGTGACCCAGTACTTC. Translated: CASSFTGTGVVTQYF.

The genes are TRBV5-1 and TRBJ2-1; a possible D gene is TRBD2 (6 bases). CDR1 and CDR2 (germline): SGHRS, YFSETQ. Trimming shortened V by 2 bases and J by 9 bases, and 12 bases separated the two germline ends. This CDR3 comprises 13 residues. The CDR3 DNA sequence: TGCGCCAGCAGCTTACTTTTGGGAGGTGAGCAGTTCTTC. Encoded protein: CASSLLLGGEQFF.

This chain connects TRBV7-6 to TRBJ1-5; TRBD1 is a possible D gene (6 bases). Germline V gives CDR1 SGHVS, CDR2 FNYEAQ. The length of the CDR3 is 14 residues. The V end was cut by 5 bases, the J end by 4 bases, with 12 bases between. CDR3 residues: CASSRPDSNQPQHF. The CDR3 DNA reads TGTGCCAGCAGCCGCCCGGACAGTAATCAGCCCCAGCATTTT. Together with reference TRBV7-6 and TRBJ1-5, the CDR3 gives the full variable domain: GAGVSQSPRYKVTKRGQDVALRCDPISGHVSLYWYRQALGQGPEFLTYFNYEAQQDKSGLPNDRFSAERPEGSISTLTIQRTEQRDSAMYRCASSRPDSNQPQHFGDGTRLSIL.

This clone appeared a single time. The V gene is TRBV2, the J gene TRBJ2-1; D possibly corresponds to TRBD1 (6 bases). The CDR3 contains 13 residues. Germline CDR1 reads SNHLY; CDR2 reads FYNNEI. V was clipped by 11 bases and J by 9 bases, with 20 bases between them. The CDR3 reads CASKDNTGSEQFF. In DNA, the CDR3 is TGTGCCTCAAAGGACAATACAGGGAGTGAGCAGTTCTTC.